This record concerns one TCR beta chain sequence. The entry originates in a study of monozygotic twins with inflammatory bowel disease. Following a re-call of the 5' RACE reads, TCRdb has one entry per CDR3 protein and lacks DNA. The table gives 200,000 to 250,000 distinct CDR3 sequences; the top ten clones make up 6% to 9% of it. The length of the CDR3 is 15 residues. The germline V gene has CDR1 LGHNT and CDR2 FRNRAP. The chain carries TRBV12-5 and TRBJ1-2; with no DNA, the TCRdb D assignment of TRBD1 cannot be verified. Sequencing was performed on blood. This clonotype originated in a human donor with ulcerative colitis or Crohn's disease, or a healthy co-twin of an affected twin (not recorded which). The CDR3 spells CASGSEPTGYYGYTF.